This T cell receptor beta chain stems from a study of response to subunit inactivated influenza vaccine. Study results and caveats: Authors suggested each seasonal influenza vaccination recruits few new T cells.

This clonotype was counted a few times. Its antigen is still unknown. From germline, CDR1 is MNHNS and CDR2 SASEGT. V was cut by 7 bases and J by 6 bases, with 18 bases left in between. The CDR3 is made up of 15 amino acids. From the RT-PCR reads, TCRdb called clonotypes with MiXCR, one entry per CDR3 protein. The sample records 450,000 to 550,000 distinct CDR3 sequences, 25% being singletons. This clonotype originated in a man aged 45-65 years who received an inactivated influenza vaccine. The J gene is TRBJ2-2, the V gene TRBV6-1; weak D call: TRBD1 (5 bases). The material sequenced was CD4+ T cells sorted from PBMCs, taken more than 4 days after vaccination. The CDR3 nucleotides are TGTGCCAGCACTCACAGAGCAGGGCTTTCCGGGGAGCTGTTTTTT. Protein product: CASTHRAGLSGELFF.